This record covers a single T cell receptor beta chain. These data come from a study of blood T cell repertoires in COVID-19. Overall study: Acute-phase and convalescent COVID-19 samples originated in the United States, Italy and Spain. The cDNA or gDNA used as material had been derived from T cells, B-cell-depleted T cells, or PBMCs.

CDR1 is SGHNT, CDR2 YENEEA, per germline. The CDR3 runs to 14 residues. V was cut by 7 bases and J by 6 bases, with 15 bases left in between. How the authors handled the data: Nucleated cell counts were estimated from reference gene primer amplification. Measured with immunoSEQ multiplex PCR; TCRdb has only the in-frame clones, and not every one. For V, J and clone size, that table is used; D and trimming come from the DNA. Of tens of thousands of clones in the sample, approximately 85% were seen once. This receptor was obtained from a human donor in a cohort sampled during active COVID-19. This chain links TRBV11-3 with TRBJ2-2, with D possibly matching TRBD2 (6 bases). Sample: peripheral blood. The CDR3 region is CASNRGGGAGELFF. As DNA, the CDR3 is TGTGCCAGCAATCGGGGCGGCGGGGCCGGGGAGCTGTTTTTT.